The present T cell receptor beta chain was sequenced within a study of chemoradiotherapy in HPV16-positive cancers. Study-level results: Only a couple of HPV16-positive patients supplied the functional HPV-specificity definition. Candidate HPV-specific clones and E7-related TCR motifs grew in tumor during treatment.

CDR3 length equals 14 residues. CDR1 and CDR2 from the germline V gene are MNHEY and SMNVEV (reference sequence). Unmatched junction bases numbered 3, after V lost 5 bases and J lost 3 bases. Only in-frame clones appear in the TCRdb table, and some are missing; sequencing was by immunoSEQ multiplex PCR. The sample shows over 10,000 clones, around 81% of them seen only once. In the case of this clone: The target antigen is unknown.

The V call is TRBV27, the J call TRBJ2-1; 8 positions match TRBD2. The sample was gathered from a patient who underwent chemoradiotherapy. This receptor was obtained from a human donor with HPV-associated anogenital cancer. The CDR3 here is CASSPAGVYNEQFF. The CDR3 DNA follows: TGTGCCAGCAGTCCAGCGGGGGTCTACAATGAGCAGTTCTTC.